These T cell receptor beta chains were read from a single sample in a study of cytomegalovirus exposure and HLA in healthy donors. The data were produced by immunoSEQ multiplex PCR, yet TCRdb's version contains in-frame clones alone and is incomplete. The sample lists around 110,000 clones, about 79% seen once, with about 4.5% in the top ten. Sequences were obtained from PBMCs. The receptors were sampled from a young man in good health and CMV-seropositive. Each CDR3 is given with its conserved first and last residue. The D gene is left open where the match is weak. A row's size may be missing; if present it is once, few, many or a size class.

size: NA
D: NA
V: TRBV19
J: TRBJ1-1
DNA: TGTGCCAGTAACAACAGGGAGACTGAAGCTTTCTTT
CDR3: CASNNRETEAFF

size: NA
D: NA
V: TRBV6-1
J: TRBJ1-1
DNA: TGTGCCAGCAGGACGTCAGGGATCACTGAAGCTTTCTTT
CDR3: CASRTSGITEAFF

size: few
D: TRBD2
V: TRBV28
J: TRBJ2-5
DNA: TGTGCCAGCAGGCGACTAGCGGGAGAGGGAGAGACCCAGTACTTC
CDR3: CASRRLAGEGETQYF

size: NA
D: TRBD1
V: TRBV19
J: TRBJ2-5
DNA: TGTGCCAGTAGTAGAACAGGGGGCTTCGAGACCCAGTACTTC
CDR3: CASSRTGGFETQYF

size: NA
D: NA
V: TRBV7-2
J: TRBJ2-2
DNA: TGTGCCAGCAGCTTAGCAGTCGGGGTTCTGAACACCGGGGAGCTGTTTTTT
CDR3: CASSLAVGVLNTGELFF

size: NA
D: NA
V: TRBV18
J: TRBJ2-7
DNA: TGTGCCAGCTCACCCGCCGCTTCTAGGGTGGACAACGAACAGTACTTC
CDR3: CASSPAASRVDNEQYF

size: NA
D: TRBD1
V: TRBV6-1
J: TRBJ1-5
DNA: TGTGCCAGCAGACGCTTGACAGGGAGCAATCAGCCCCAGCATTTT
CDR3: CASRRLTGSNQPQHF

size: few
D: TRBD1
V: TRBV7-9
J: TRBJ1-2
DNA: TGTGCCAGCAGCCAGGGGGGTGGCTATGGCTACACCTTC
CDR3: CASSQGGGYGYTF

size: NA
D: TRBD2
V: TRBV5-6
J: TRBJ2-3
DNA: TGTGCCAGCAGCTTGGCTAGCGGGGGTAGCACAGATACGCAGTATTTT
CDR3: CASSLASGGSTDTQYF

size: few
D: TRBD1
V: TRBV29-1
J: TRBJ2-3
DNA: TGCAGCGGGGACAGGTCTAGCACAGATACGCAGTATTTT
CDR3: CSGDRSSTDTQYF

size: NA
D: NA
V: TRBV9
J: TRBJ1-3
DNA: TGTGCCAGCAGCGTAAGTCTGAGCTCTGGAAACACCATATATTTT
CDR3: CASSVSLSSGNTIYF

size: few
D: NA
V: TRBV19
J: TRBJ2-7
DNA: TGTGCCAGTAGTATAGAGTCAGGACTTGCCTACGAGCAGTACTTC
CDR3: CASSIESGLAYEQYF

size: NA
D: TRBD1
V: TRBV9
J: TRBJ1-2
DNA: TGTGCCAGCAGCAGCCGACAGGGGGCCGTCTATGGCTACACCTTC
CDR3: CASSSRQGAVYGYTF

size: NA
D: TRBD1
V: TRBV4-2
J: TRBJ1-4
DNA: TGTGCCAGCAGCCGCGACAGGGTGGGTGAAAAACTGTTTTTT
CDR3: CASSRDRVGEKLFF

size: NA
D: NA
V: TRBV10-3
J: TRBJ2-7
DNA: TGTGCCATCAGTGATCCGCGCGAGCAGTACTTC
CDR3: CAISDPREQYF

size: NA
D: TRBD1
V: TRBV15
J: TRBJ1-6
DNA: TGTGCCACCAGACAGACAGGGGGCCGGAATTCGCCCCTCCACTTT
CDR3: CATRQTGGRNSPLHF

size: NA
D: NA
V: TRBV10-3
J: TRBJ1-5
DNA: TGTGCCATCAGTGGTGAGGGCAATCAGCCCCAGCATTTT
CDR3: CAISGEGNQPQHF

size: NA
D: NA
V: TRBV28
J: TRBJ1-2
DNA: TGTGCCAGCAGTTTAAAGGAAGGGGTTGGCTACACCTTC
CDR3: CASSLKEGVGYTF

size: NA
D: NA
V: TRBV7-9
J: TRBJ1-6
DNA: TGTGCCAGCAGCTTTAGTACGGATAATTCACCCCTCCACTTT
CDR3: CASSFSTDNSPLHF

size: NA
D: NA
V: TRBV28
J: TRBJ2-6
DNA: TGTGCCAGCAGTTTAGGAGTGCTTTCTGGGGCCAACGGCCTGACTTTC
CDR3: CASSLGVLSGANGLTF

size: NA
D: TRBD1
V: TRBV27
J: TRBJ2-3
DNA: TGTGCCTGTCGGACAGGGGGAAAAGATACGCAGTATTTT
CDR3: CACRTGGKDTQYF

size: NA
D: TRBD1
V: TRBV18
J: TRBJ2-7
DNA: TGTGCCAGCCAATGGGACAGTAGCTCCTACGAGCAGTACTTC
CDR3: CASQWDSSSYEQYF

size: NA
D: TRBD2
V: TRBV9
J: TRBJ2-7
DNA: TGTGCCAGCAGCGGCACTAGCGGGGGCTACGAGCAGTACTTC
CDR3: CASSGTSGGYEQYF

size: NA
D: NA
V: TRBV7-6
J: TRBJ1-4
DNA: TGTGCCAGCAGCTTAGTGCCCACTCGGGGGACCCTTAATGAAAAACTGTTTTTT
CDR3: CASSLVPTRGTLNEKLFF

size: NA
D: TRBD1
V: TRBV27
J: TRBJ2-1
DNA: TGTGCCAGCAGCACGACAGGGGCGCTCAATGAGCAGTTCTTC
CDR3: CASSTTGALNEQFF

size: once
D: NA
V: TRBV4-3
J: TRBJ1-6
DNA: TGCGCCAGCAGCCGGACAGTTGTTAATTCACCCCTCCACTTT
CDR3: CASSRTVVNSPLHF

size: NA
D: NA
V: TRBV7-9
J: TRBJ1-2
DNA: TGTGCCAGCAGCTTAAGTTCGGGGATGAAGAACTATGGCTACACCTTC
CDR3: CASSLSSGMKNYGYTF

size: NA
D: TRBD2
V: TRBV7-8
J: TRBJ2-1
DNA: TGTGCCAGCAGCCCGGGGGGCGGGGGGAGCTCCTACAATGAGCAGTTCTTC
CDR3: CASSPGGGGSSYNEQFF

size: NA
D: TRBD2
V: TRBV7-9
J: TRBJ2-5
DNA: TGTGCCAGCAGCCTTAGCGGGGAGGAGACCCAGTACTTC
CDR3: CASSLSGEETQYF

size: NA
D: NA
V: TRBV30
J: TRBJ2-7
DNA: TGTGCCTGGCGGGACACCTACGAGCAGTACTTC
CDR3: CAWRDTYEQYF

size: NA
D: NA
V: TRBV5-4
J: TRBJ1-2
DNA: TGTGCCAGCAGCTTGGCCTCTAATAGATATGGCTACACCTTC
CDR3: CASSLASNRYGYTF

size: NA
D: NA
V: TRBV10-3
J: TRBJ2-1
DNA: TGTGCCACGCGGCTAGCGCTAAACAATGAGCAGTTCTTC
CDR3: CATRLALNNEQFF

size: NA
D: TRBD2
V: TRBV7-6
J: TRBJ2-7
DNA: TGTGCCAGCAGCCCCAGACTAGCGGGAGGCTCCTACGAGCAGTACTTC
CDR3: CASSPRLAGGSYEQYF

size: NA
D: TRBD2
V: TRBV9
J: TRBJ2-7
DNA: TGTGCCAGCAGCGCCGGGGGGACCCGGATTGATGAGCAGTACTTC
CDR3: CASSAGGTRIDEQYF

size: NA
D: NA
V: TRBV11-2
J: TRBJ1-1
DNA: TGTGCCAGCAGCTTAGACAGGCTCACTGAAGCTTTCTTT
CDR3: CASSLDRLTEAFF

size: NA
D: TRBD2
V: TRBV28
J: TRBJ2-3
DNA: TGTGCCAGCAGTTTGGCCGCGGGAGCCGTGTATTTT
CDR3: CASSLAAGAVYF

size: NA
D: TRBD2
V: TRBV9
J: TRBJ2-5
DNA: TGTGCCAGCAGCGGAGACGCGGGGGAAGAGACCCAGTACTTC
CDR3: CASSGDAGEETQYF

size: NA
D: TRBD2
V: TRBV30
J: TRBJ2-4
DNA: TGTGCCTGGAGTGGATATAGCGGGGGCAAAAACATTCAGTACTTC
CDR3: CAWSGYSGGKNIQYF

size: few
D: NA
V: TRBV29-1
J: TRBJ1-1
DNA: TGCAGCGTTGTAGAAGGAGTGGGAGCTGAAGCTTTCTTT
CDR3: CSVVEGVGAEAFF

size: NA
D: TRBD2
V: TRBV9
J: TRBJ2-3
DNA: TGTGCCAGCAGCGTAAGACCCATACTAGCGGGGGCTACAGATACGCAGTATTTT
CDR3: CASSVRPILAGATDTQYF

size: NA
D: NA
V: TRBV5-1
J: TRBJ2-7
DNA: TGCGCCAGCAGCTTGAATGGCAGGGTCTACGAGCAGTACTTC
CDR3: CASSLNGRVYEQYF

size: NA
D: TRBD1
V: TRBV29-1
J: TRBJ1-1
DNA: TGCAGCGGTGCAGGGGGCCGGGGGTGGACTGAAGCTTTCTTT
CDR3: CSGAGGRGWTEAFF

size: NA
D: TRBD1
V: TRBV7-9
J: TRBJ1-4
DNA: TGTGCCAGCAGCTTAGCGCTCAGGGGGCGAGGTGAAAAACTGTTTTTT
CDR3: CASSLALRGRGEKLFF

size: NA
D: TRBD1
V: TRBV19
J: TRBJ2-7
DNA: TGTGCCAGTAGTCCGGGACAGCTTGGCGGGTACGGCTCCTACGAGCAGTACTTC
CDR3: CASSPGQLGGYGSYEQYF

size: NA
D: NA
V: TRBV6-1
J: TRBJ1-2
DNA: TGTGCCAGCAGTGCGAAGGAGATAGGCGGCTATGGCTACACCTTC
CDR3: CASSAKEIGGYGYTF

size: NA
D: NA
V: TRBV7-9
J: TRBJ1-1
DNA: TGTTCCAGCAGCCTGCTTGAGGGAACTGAAGCTTTCTTT
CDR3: CSSSLLEGTEAFF

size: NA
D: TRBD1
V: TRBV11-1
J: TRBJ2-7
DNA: TGTGCCAGCAGTTCCACAGGGGGCGGAGAGCAGTACTTC
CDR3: CASSSTGGGEQYF

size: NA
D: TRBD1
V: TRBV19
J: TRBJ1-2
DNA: TGTGCCAGTATAAGGACAGGTGAAGGCTACACCTTC
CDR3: CASIRTGEGYTF

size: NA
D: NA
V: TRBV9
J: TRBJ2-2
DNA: TGTGCCAGCAGCCTGAGGGGGTCGAACACCGGGGAGCTGTTTTTT
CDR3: CASSLRGSNTGELFF

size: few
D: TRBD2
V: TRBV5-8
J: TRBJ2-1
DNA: TGTGCCAGCAGCTTGGGGACTAGCGGATCCTACAATGAGCAGTTCTTC
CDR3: CASSLGTSGSYNEQFF